One T cell receptor (beta chain) is described in this entry. The entry originates in a study of blood T cell repertoires in COVID-19. Assay used: immunoSEQ multiplex PCR; TCRdb lists only in-frame clones, some missing. The sample consists of 200,000 or so clones, around 79% of them appearing once. CDR3 size: 18 residues. The V gene lost 0 bases and the J gene lost 0 bases, with 16 bases spanning the gap. Germline-derived CDR1 and CDR2 are SGDLS and YYNGEE. V and J are TRBV9 and TRBJ1-3; a possible D gene is TRBD1 (6 bases). The sample comprised peripheral blood. The TCR sequence derives from a man between 60 and 70 years old with active or convalescent COVID-19. The CDR3 DNA follows: TGTGCCAGCAGCGTAGGGAGAGACAGGTATTTCTCTGGAAACACCATATATTTT. Residues: CASSVGRDRYFSGNTIYF. The full variable domain, rest sourced from reference TRBV9 and TRBJ1-3, is DSGVTQTPKHLITATGQRVTLRCSPRSGDLSVYWYQQSLDQGLQFLIQYYNGEERAKGNILERFSAQQFPDLHSELNLSSLELGDSALYFCASSVGRDRYFSGNTIYFGEGSWLTVV.